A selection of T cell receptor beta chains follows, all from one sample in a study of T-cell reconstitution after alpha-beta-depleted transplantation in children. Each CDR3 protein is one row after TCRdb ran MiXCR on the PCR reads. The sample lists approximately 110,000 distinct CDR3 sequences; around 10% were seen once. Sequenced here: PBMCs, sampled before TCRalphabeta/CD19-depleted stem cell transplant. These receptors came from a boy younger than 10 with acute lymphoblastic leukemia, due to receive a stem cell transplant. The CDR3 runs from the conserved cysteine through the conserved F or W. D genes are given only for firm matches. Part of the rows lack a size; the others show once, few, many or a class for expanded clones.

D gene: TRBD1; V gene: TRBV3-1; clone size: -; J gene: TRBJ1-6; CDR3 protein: CASSQTQGAGSYNSPLHF; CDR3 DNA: TGTGCCAGCAGCCAAACACAGGGGGCAGGCTCCTATAATTCACCCCTCCACTTT
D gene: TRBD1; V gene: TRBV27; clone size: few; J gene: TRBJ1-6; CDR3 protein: CASSLSGTVRNSPLHF; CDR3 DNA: TGTGCCAGCAGTTTATCCGGGACAGTAAGAAATTCACCCCTCCACTTT
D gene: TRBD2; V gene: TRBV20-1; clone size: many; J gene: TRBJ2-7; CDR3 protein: CSARSGSYEQYF; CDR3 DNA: TGCAGTGCTAGAAGCGGGAGCTACGAGCAGTACTTC
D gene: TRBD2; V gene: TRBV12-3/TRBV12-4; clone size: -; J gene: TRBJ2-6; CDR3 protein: CASKGYRTSGRTGANVLTF; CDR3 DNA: TGTGCCAGCAAAGGGTATCGGACTAGCGGTAGAACTGGGGCCAACGTCCTGACTTTC
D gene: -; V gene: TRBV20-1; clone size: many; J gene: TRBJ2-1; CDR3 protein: CSARTGGFEIF; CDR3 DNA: TGCAGTGCTAGGACGGGTGGGTTCGAGATCTTC
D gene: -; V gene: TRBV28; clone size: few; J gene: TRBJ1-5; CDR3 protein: CASSLRLSRQPQHF; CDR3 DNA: TGTGCCAGCAGCCTGCGGCTATCCAGGCAGCCCCAGCATTTT
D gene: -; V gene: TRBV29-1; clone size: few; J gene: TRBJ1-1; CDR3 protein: CSVAFGANTEAFF; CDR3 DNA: TGCAGCGTTGCTTTTGGGGCGAACACTGAAGCTTTCTTT
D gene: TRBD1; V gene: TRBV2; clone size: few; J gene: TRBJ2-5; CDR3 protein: CASSLNRGSQETQYF; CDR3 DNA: TGTGCCAGCAGTCTAAACAGGGGAAGCCAAGAGACCCAGTACTTC
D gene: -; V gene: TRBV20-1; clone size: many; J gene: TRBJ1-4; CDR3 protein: CSARDNSGDGEKLFF; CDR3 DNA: TGCAGTGCTAGAGATAATTCGGGGGACGGAGAAAAACTGTTTTTT
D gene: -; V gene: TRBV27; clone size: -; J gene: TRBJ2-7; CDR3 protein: CASRTEYEQYF; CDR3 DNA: TGTGCCAGCAGGACAGAATACGAGCAGTACTTC